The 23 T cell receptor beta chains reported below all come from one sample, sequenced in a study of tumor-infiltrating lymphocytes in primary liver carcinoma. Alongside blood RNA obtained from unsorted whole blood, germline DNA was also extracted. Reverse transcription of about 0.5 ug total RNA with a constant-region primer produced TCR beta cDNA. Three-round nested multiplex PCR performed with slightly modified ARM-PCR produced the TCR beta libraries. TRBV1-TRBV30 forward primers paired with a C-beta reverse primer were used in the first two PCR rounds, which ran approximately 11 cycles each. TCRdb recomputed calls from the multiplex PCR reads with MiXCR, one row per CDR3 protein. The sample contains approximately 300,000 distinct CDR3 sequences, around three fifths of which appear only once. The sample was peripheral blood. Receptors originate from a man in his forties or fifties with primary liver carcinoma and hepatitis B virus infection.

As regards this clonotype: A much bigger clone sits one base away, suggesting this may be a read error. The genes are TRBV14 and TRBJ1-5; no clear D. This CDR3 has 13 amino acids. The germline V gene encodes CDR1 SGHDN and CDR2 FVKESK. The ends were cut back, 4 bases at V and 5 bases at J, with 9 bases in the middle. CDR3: CASSRWWDQPQHF. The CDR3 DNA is TGTGCCAGCAGCCGGTGGTGGGATCAGCCCCAGCATTTT. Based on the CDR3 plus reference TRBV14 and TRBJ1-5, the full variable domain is EAGVTQFPSHSVIEKGQTVTLRCDPISGHDNLYWYRRVMGKEIKFLLHFVKESKQDESGMPNNRFLAERTGGTYSTLKVQPAELEDSGVYFCASSRWWDQPQHFGDGTRLSIL.

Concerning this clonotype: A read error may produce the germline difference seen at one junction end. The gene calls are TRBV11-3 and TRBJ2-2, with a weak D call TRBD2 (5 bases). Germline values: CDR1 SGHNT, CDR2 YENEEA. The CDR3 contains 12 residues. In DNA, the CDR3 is TGTGCCAGCAGCTCTTTCGCCGGGGAGCTGTTTTTC. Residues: CASSSFAGELFF.

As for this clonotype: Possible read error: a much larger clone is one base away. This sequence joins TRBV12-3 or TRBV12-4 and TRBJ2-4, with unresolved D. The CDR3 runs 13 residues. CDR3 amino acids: CASCLRTRQDQYF. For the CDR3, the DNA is TGTGCCAGCTGTTTGCGGACCCGGCAGGATCAGTACTTC.

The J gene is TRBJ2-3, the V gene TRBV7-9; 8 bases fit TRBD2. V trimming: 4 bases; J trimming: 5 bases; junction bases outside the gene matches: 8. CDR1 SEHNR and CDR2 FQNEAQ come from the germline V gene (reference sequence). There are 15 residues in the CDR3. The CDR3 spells CASSSVLAERDTQYF. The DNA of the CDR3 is TGTGCCAGCAGCTCGGTACTAGCGGAAAGAGATACGCAGTATTTT. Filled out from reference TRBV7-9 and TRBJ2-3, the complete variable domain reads DTGVSQNPRHKITKRGQNVTFRCDPISEHNRLYWYRQTLGQGPEFLTYFQNEAQLEKSRLLSDRFSAERPKGSFSTLEIQRTEQGDSAMYLCASSSVLAERDTQYFGPGTRLTVL.

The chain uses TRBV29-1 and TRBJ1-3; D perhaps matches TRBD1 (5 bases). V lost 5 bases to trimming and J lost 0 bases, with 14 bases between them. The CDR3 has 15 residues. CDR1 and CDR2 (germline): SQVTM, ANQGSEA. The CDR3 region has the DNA TGCAGCGTTCTTGACAGAAGGCCCTCTGGAAACACCATATATTTT. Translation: CSVLDRRPSGNTIYF.

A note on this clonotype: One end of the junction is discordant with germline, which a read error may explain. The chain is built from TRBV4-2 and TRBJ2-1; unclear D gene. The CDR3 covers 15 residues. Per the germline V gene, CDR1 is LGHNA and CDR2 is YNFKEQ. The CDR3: CASSQVTASYNKQFF. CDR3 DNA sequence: TGTGCCAGCAGCCAAGTGACTGCTTCCTACAATAAGCAGTTCTTC.

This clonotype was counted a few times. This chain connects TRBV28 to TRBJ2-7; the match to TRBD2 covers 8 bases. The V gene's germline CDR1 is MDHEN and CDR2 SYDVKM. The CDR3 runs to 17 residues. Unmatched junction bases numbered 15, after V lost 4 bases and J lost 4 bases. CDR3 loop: CASSSRLRGLEYYEQYF. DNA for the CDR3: TGTGCCAGCAGTTCACGCCTCAGGGGACTAGAGTATTACGAGCAGTACTTC.

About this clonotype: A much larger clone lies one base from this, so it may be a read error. In DNA form, the CDR3 reads TGTGCCAGCAGCCAATGGTCGGGGAAAGGGATTTCACCCCTCCACTTT. It translates to CASSQWSGKGISPLHF. This chain uses TRBV14 with TRBJ1-6; D not certain. CDR1 and CDR2 from the germline V gene are SGHDN and FVKESK. The V end lost 2 bases, the J end lost 9 bases, and 17 bases lay between the germline ends. This CDR3 is 16 amino acids long.

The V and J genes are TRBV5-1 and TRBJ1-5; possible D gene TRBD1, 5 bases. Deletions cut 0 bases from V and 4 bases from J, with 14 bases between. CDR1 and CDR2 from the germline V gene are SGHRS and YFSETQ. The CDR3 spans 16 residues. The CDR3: CASSLAGLGGNQPQHF. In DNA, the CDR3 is TGCGCCAGCAGCTTGGCTGGCCTCGGGGGAAATCAGCCCCAGCATTTT.

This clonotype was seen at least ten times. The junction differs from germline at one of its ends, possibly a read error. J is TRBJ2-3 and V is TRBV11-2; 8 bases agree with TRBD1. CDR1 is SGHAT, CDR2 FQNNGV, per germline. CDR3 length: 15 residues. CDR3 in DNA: TGTGCCAGCAGCTTTGAGTCAGGGGGCACCGATACGCAGTATTTT. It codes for CASSFESGGTDTQYF.

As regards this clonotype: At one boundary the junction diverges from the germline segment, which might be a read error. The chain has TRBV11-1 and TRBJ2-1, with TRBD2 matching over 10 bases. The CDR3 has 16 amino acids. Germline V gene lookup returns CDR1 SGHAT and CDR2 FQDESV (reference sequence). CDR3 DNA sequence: TGTGCCAGCAGCTTTGGTCCTAGCGGGAGCGGCGATGAGCAGTCCTTC. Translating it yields CASSFGPSGSGDEQSF.

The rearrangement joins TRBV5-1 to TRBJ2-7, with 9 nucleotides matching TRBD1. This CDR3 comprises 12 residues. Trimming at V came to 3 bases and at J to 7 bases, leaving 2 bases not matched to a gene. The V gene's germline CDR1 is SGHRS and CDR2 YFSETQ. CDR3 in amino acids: CASSWDRDEQYF. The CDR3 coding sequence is TGCGCCAGCAGCTGGGACAGGGATGAGCAGTACTTC.

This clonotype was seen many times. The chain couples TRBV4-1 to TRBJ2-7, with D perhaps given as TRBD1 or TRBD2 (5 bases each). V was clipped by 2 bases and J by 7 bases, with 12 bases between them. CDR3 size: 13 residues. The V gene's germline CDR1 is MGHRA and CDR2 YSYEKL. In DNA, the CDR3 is TGCGCCAGCAGCCAACAACTAGAGGGGGAGCAGTACTTC. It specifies CASSQQLEGEQYF.

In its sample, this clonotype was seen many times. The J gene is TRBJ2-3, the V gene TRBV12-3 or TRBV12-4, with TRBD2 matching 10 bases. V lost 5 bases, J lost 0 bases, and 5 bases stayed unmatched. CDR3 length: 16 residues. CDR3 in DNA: TGTGCCAGCAGTCCCTTGACTAGCGGGAGCACAGATACGCAGTATTTT. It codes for CASSPLTSGSTDTQYF.

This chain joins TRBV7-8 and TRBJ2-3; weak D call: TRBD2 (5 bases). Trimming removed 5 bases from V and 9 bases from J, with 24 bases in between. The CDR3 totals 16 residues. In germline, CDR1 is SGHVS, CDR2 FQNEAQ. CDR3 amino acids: CASSPEHLAGTQTQYF. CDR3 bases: TGTGCCAGCAGCCCAGAGCACCTAGCTGGCACACAAACGCAGTATTTT.

The DNA for the CDR3 is TGCGCCAGCAGCTTGATGGGTAGTCAAGGCGATACGCAGTATTTT. This codes for CASSLMGSQGDTQYF. The gene calls are TRBV5-1 and TRBJ2-3, with D uncertain. Germline V gives CDR1 SGHRS, CDR2 YFSETQ. V lost 1 base to trimming and J lost 6 bases, with 15 bases between them. The length of the CDR3 is 15 residues.

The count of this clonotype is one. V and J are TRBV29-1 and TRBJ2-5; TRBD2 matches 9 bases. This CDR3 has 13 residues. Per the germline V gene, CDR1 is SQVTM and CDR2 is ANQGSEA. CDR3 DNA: TGCGGCGCGGGGGGGGGGCGAGCAGAGACCCAGTACTTC. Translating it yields CGAGGGRAETQYF.

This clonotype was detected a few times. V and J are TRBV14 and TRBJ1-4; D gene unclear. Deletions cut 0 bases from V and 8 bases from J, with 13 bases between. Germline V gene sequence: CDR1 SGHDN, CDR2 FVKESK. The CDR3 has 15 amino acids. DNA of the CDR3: TGTGCCAGCAGCCAAGATGTAGGCTCGGTGGAAAAACTGTTTTTT. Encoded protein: CASSQDVGSVEKLFF.

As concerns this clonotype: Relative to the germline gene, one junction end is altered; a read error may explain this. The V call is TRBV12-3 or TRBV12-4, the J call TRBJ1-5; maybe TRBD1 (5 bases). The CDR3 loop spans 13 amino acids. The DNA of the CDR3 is TGTCCCAGCAGGGAGGGCCAAAATCAGCCCCAACATTTT. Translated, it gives CPSREGQNQPQHF.

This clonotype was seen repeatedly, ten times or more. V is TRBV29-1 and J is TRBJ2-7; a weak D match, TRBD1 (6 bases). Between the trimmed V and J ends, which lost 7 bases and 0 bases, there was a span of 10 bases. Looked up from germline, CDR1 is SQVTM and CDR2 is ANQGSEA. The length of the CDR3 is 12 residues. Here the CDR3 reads CSGRDNSYEQYF. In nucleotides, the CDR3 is TGCAGCGGCCGGGACAACTCCTACGAGCAGTACTTC.

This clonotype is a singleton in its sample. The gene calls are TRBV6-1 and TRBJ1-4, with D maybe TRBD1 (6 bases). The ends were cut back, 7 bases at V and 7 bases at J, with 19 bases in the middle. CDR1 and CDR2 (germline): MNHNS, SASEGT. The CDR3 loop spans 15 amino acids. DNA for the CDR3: TGTGCCAGCAACCAGGGGTCAGGGCCGAGTGAAAAACTGTTTTTT. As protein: CASNQGSGPSEKLFF.

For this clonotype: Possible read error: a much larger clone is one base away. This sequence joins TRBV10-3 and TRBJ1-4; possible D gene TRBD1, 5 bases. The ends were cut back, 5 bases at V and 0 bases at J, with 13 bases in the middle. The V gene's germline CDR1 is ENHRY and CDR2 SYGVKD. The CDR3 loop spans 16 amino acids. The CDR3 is CAISQDRIATNEKLFF. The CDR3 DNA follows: TGTGCCATCAGTCAAGACAGAATAGCAACTAATGAAAAACTGTTTTTT.

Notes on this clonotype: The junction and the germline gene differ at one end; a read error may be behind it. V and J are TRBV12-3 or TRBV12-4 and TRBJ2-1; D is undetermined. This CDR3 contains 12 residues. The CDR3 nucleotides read TGTGTCAGCAGTGGGATTGGTAGAGGTGGGTTCTTC. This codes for CVSSGIGRGGFF.